Reported below is one T cell receptor (beta chain). Its specificity is not known. Germline loops: CDR1 LNHDA, CDR2 SQIVND (reference sequence). This CDR3 has 14 residues. Trimming pared 0 bases from V and 2 bases from J, leaving 8 bases between. This sample stems from a study of glioma-infiltrating T cells after dendritic cell vaccination. Study-level points and caveats: Survival was not directly related to TCR clonality in these patients.

TCRdb's table, derived via immunoSEQ multiplex PCR, lists solely in-frame clones and lacks some. The repertoire holds roughly 60,000 clones, about four fifths seen once, with around 16% in the top ten. The time point: after dendritic cell vaccination, including at tumor progression/relapse. This chain joins TRBV19 and TRBJ2-7; D is possibly TRBD1 (5 bases). The input for sequencing was blood, taken after dendritic cell vaccination. The clonotype originates from a human donor with glioblastoma. CDR3 sequence: CASSIDPGTYEQYF. The CDR3 DNA sequence: TGTGCCAGTAGTATAGACCCAGGGACCTACGAGCAGTACTTC.